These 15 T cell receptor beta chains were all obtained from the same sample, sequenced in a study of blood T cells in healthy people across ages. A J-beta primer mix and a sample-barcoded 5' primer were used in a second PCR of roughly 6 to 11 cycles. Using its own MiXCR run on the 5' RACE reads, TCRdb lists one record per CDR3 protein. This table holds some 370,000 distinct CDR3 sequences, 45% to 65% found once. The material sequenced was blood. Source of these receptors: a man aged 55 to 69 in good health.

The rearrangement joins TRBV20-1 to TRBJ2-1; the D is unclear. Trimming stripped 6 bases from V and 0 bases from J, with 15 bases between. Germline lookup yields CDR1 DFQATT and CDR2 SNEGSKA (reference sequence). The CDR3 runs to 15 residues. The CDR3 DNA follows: TGCAGTGCCCCCCCGGTGTCTAGCTCCTACAATGAGCAGTTCTTC. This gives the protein CSAPPVSSSYNEQFF.

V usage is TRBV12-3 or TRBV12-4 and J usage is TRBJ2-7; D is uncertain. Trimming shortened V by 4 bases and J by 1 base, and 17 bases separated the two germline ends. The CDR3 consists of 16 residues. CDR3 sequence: CASSSRGLLLSYEQYF. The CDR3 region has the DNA TGTGCCAGCAGTTCCAGAGGTCTACTACTTTCCTACGAGCAGTACTTC.

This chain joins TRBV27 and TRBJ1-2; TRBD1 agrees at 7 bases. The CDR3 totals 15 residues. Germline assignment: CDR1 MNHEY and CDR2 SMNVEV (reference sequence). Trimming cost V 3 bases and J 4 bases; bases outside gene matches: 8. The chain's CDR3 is CASSFNKGAGYGYTF. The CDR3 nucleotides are TGTGCCAGCAGTTTCAACAAGGGGGCGGGCTATGGCTACACCTTC.

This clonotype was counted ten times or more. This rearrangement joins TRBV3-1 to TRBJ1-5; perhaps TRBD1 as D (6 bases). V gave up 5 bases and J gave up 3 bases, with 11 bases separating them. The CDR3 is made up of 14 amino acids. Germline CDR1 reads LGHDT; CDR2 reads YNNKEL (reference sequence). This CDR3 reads CASSFGQFNQPQHF. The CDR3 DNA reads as TGTGCCAGCAGCTTTGGACAGTTCAATCAGCCCCAGCATTTT.

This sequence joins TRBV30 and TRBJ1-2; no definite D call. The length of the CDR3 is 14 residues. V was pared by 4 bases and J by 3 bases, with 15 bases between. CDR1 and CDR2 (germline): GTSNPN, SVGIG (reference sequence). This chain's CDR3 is CAWTYSPRDYGYTF. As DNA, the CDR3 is TGTGCCTGGACCTACTCCCCTCGGGACTATGGCTACACCTTC.

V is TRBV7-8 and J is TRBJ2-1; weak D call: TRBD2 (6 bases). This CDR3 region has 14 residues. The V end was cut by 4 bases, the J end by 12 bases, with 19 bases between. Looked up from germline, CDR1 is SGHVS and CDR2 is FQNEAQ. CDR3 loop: CASSSAGSGVGQFF. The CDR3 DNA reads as TGTGCCAGCAGCTCCGCGGGGTCGGGGGTAGGGCAGTTCTTC.

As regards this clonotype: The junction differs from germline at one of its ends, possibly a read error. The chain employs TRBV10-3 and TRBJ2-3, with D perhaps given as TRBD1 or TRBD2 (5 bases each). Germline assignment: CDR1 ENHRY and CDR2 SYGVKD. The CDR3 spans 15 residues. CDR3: CAISESGTSTDTQYF. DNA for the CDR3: TGTGCCATCAGTGAGTCAGGGACGAGCACAGATACACAGTATTTT.

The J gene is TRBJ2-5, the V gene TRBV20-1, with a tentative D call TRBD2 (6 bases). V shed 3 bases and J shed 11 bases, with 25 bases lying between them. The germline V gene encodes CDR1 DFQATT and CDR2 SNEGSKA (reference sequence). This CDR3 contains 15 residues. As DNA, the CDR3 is TGCAGTGCTAGGGAAGACGGGACTCTTCACAATGAGCAGTACTTC. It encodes CSAREDGTLHNEQYF.

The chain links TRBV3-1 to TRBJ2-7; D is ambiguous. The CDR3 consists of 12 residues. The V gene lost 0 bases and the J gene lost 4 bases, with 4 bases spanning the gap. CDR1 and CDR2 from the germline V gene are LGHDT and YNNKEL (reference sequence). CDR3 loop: CASSQDRYEQYF. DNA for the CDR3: TGTGCCAGCAGCCAAGATCGGTACGAGCAGTACTTC.

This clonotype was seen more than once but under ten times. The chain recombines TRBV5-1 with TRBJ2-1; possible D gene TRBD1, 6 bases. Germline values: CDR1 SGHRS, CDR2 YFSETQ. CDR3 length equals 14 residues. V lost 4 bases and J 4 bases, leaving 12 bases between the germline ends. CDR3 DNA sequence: TGCGCCAGCAGCCCGGGGACACTTTACAATGAGCAGTTCTTC. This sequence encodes CASSPGTLYNEQFF. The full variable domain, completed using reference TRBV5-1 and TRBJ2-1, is KAGVTQTPRYLIKTRGQQVTLSCSPISGHRSVSWYQQTPGQGLQFLFEYFSETQRNKGNFPGRFSGRQFSNSRSEMNVSTLELGDSALYLCASSPGTLYNEQFFGPGTRLTVL.

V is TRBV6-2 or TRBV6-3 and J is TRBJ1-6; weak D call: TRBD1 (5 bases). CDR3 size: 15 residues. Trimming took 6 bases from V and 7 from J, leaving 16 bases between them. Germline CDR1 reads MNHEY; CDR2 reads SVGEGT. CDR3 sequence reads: CASSPQGHKNSPLHF. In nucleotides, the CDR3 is TGTGCCAGCAGCCCTCAGGGCCACAAGAATTCACCCCTCCACTTT.

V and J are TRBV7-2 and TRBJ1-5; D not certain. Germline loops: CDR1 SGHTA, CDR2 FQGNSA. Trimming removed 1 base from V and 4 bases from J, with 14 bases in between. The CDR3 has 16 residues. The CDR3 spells CASSLGYAGLNQPQHF. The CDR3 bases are TGTGCCAGCAGCTTAGGTTATGCAGGACTGAATCAGCCCCAGCATTTT.

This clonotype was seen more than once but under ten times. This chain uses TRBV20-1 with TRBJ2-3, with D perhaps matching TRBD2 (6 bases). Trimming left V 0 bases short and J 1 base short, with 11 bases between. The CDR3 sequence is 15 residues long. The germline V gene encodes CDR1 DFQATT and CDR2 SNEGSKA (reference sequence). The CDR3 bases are TGCAGTGCTAGAGATCGGGGCGGGGGCACAGATACGCAGTATTTT. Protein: CSARDRGGGTDTQYF.

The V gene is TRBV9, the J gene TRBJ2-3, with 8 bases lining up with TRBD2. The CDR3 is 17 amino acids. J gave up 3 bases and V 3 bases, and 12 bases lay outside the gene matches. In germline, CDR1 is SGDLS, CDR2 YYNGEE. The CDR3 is CASSDLSGGPLTDTQYF. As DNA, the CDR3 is TGTGCCAGCAGCGATCTAAGCGGGGGACCCCTTACAGATACGCAGTATTTT.

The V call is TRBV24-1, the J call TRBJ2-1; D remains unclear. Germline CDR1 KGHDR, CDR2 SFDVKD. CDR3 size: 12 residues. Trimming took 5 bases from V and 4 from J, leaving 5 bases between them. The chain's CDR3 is CATSVSYNEQFF. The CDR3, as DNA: TGTGCCACCAGTGTATCTTACAATGAGCAGTTCTTC.